The clone carrying this T cell receptor beta chain showed up just a few times. This entry belongs to a study of identical twins. TCRdb passed the 5' RACE reads through MiXCR, listing each CDR3 protein once. The table has around 470,000 distinct CDR3 sequences, 13% to 15% seen once. Germline V gene data show CDR1 as MDHEN and CDR2 as SYDVKM. The CDR3 totals 15 residues. The ends were cut back, 7 bases at V and 0 bases at J, with 13 bases in the middle. These data also featured in a second study, about yellow fever vaccine responses in identical twins.

The receptor's source is a woman younger than 30 in good health. The chain carries TRBV28 and TRBJ2-1, with a possible D match to TRBD2 (6 bases). Sequencing was carried out using CD4+ T cells sorted from blood. In DNA form, the CDR3 reads TGTGCCAGCAATTCGCGGGGAAGCTCCTACAATGAGCAGTTCTTC. Its protein is CASNSRGSSYNEQFF.